This TCR beta chain is from a study of shared clonotypes between healthy human individuals. There are 12 residues in the CDR3. Germline CDR1 is KGHSH and CDR2 is LQKENI. V lost 1 base and J 4 bases, leaving 4 bases between the germline ends. TCRdb's copy holds only in-frame clones and misses some; the assay was immunoSEQ multiplex PCR. The table includes fewer than 3 million clones, 85% to 95% detected once. About this clone: The same CDR3 is also encoded by other DNA sequences in this sample.

This TCR was recovered from a man between 18 and 29 years old in good health. Some clones in this sample may be carry-over from other donors' samples. Sequencing was done on a sample of naive CD4+ T cells from PBMCs. Subset described: CD45RA+ positively selected. The chain is built from TRBV18 and TRBJ1-1; D call uncertain. CDR3: CASSPLGTEAFF. CDR3 in DNA: TGTGCCAGCTCACCACTCGGCACTGAAGCTTTCTTT. The whole variable domain, filled in from reference TRBV18 and TRBJ1-1, reads NAGVMQNPRHLVRRRGQEARLRCSPMKGHSHVYWYRQLPEEGLKFMVYLQKENIIDESGMPKERFSAEFPKEGPSILRIQQVVRGDSAAYFCASSPLGTEAFFGQGTRLTVV.